The 26 T cell receptor beta chains presented below share a single source sample, sequenced in a study of T cell responses to AZD1222 COVID-19 vaccine. Produced via immunoSEQ multiplex PCR; TCRdb's table is partial and in-frame only. In the table there are 44,000 or so clones, about 83% of which are singletons. The sample was peripheral blood, taken on day 0 of AZD1222 vaccination. These receptors came from an adult in good health.

This clone has a handful of counts. This sequence joins TRBV6-1 and TRBJ2-1, with no clear D. This CDR3 has 12 amino acids. In germline, CDR1 is MNHNS, CDR2 SASEGT. The ends were cut back, 2 bases at V and 6 bases at J, with 5 bases in the middle. CDR3 sequence reads: CASSELVNEQFF. The CDR3 coding sequence is TGTGCCAGCAGTGAACTCGTCAATGAGCAGTTCTTC.

The V and J genes are TRBV4-3 and TRBJ1-1; D not resolved. V was trimmed by 1 base and J by 1 base, leaving 10 bases between them. The germline V gene has CDR1 LGHNA and CDR2 YSLEER. The CDR3 spans 15 residues. The CDR3 DNA follows: TGCGCCAGCAGCCAAGGTTGGCAGGAGAACACTGAAGCTTTCTTT. It specifies CASSQGWQENTEAFF.

The rearrangement links TRBV21-1 to TRBJ1-2; TRBD1, as called in the table, went unchecked against the DNA. TRBV21-1 is a pseudogene locus. The CDR3 is 15 amino acids. CDR3 loop: CASSNEYRGYYGYTF. The CDR3, as DNA: TGTGCCAGCAGCAATGAATACAGGGGTTACTATGGCTACACCTTC.

The chain combines TRBV12-3 or TRBV12-4 with TRBJ2-1; D is possibly TRBD2 (5 bases). This CDR3 spans 12 amino acids. Trimming took off 4 bases at V and 6 bases at J, with 7 bases between the two ends. CDR3 sequence: CASSWTRNEQFF. As DNA, the CDR3 is TGTGCCAGCAGTTGGACTCGCAATGAGCAGTTCTTC.

The rearrangement links TRBV6-2 or TRBV6-3 to TRBJ1-5; D remains unclear. In germline, CDR1 is MNHEY, CDR2 SVGEGT. The CDR3 totals 13 residues. V lost 6 bases to trimming and J lost 5 bases, with 11 bases between them. The CDR3 DNA sequence: TGTGCCAGCAGCCCGAACAGTTATCAGCCCCAGCATTTT. It specifies CASSPNSYQPQHF.

This chain links TRBV3-1 (or the pseudogene TRBV3-2) with TRBJ1-4, with D hard to call. V was pared by 6 bases and J by 8 bases, with 16 bases between. Per germline, CDR1 LGHDT and CDR2 YNNKEL (reference sequence). The CDR3 length is 14 residues. This CDR3 is CASRAGQSGEKLFF. CDR3 nucleotides: TGTGCCAGCAGAGCCGGGCAGAGTGGGGAAAAACTGTTTTTT.

This clone was seen more than once but under ten times. The chain combines TRBV6-2 or TRBV6-3 with TRBJ1-3, with D unresolved. The CDR3 sequence is 14 residues long. CDR1 is MNHEY, CDR2 SVGEGT, per germline. V lost 2 bases, J lost 5 bases, and 10 bases lay in between. In nucleotides, the CDR3 is TGTGCCAGCAGTTACACGATGGGGAGAAACACCATATATTTT. Protein: CASSYTMGRNTIYF.

This clone was observed a handful of times. The V and J genes are TRBV20-1 and TRBJ1-1; D is unclear. The CDR3 has 10 amino acids. Germline V gene lookup returns CDR1 DFQATT and CDR2 SNEGSKA (reference sequence). CDR3 sequence reads: CSIKNTEAFF. The CDR3 DNA reads TGCAGCATTAAGAACACTGAAGCTTTCTTT.

This rearrangement joins TRBV28 to TRBJ1-4; no definite D call. The CDR3 totals 13 residues. Germline CDR1 is MDHEN and CDR2 is SYDVKM. V was clipped by 3 bases and J by 5 bases, with 7 bases between them. The CDR3 region has the DNA TGTGCCAGCAGTTTGCCTAGGAATGAAAAACTGTTTTTT. Protein: CASSLPRNEKLFF.

The chain employs TRBV15 and TRBJ2-1, with D unclear. CDR3 length: 12 amino acids. From germline, CDR1 is LNHNV and CDR2 YYDKDF (reference sequence). V was pared by 8 bases and J by 0 bases, with 5 bases between. Here the CDR3 reads CATVSSYNEQFF. The DNA of the CDR3 is TGTGCCACCGTTTCCTCCTACAATGAGCAGTTCTTC.

This rearrangement joins TRBV28 to TRBJ1-1; D call uncertain. The CDR3 spans 15 residues. V lost 0 bases and J lost 1, with 9 bases in between. Germline values: CDR1 MDHEN, CDR2 SYDVKM. The CDR3, as DNA: TGTGCCAGCAGTTTATGGGACCGGACGAACACTGAAGCTTTCTTT. Protein: CASSLWDRTNTEAFF.

The gene calls are TRBV5-8 and TRBJ2-1; 9 nucleotides agree with TRBD1. J lost 2 bases, V lost 4 bases, and 7 bases had no gene match. Germline loops: CDR1 SGHTS, CDR2 YDEGEE. The CDR3 runs 16 residues. DNA for the CDR3: TGTGCCAGCAGCGGGCCGGGACAGGGTACCTACAATGAGCAGTTCTTC. Amino acid sequence: CASSGPGQGTYNEQFF.

The chain has TRBV11-2 and TRBJ1-1; D gene unclear. Germline CDR1 SGHAT, CDR2 FQNNGV. The CDR3 runs 13 residues. V was shortened by 5 bases and J by 0 bases, with 7 bases between the two germline ends. CDR3 sequence reads: CASSLQLNTEAFF. In nucleotides, the CDR3 is TGTGCCAGCAGCCTCCAATTGAACACTGAAGCTTTCTTT.

This rearrangement joins TRBV9 to TRBJ2-3; 8 nucleotides agree with TRBD1. Germline loops: CDR1 SGDLS, CDR2 YYNGEE. This CDR3 comprises 17 residues. Germline trimming cut 0 bases from V and 4 bases from J; bases unmatched to any gene: 10. CDR3 sequence reads: CASSVALPGQGPDTQYF. CDR3 sequence (DNA): TGTGCCAGCAGCGTAGCCCTCCCAGGACAGGGCCCAGATACGCAGTATTTT.

V and J are TRBV30 and TRBJ1-6, with a weak D call TRBD1 (6 bases). Germline CDR1 is GTSNPN and CDR2 is SVGIG (reference sequence). Trimming pared 0 bases from V and 9 bases from J, leaving 15 bases between. This CDR3 comprises 15 residues. CDR3 coding DNA: TGTGCCTGGAGTGTAGGGGGGGAAGGTAGTTCACCCCTCCACTTT. Translating gives CAWSVGGEGSSPLHF.

The chain links TRBV6-2 or TRBV6-3 to TRBJ1-3; tentative D call: TRBD1 (6 bases). The CDR3 consists of 15 residues. Germline CDR1 MNHEY, CDR2 SVGEGT. Trimming shortened V by 4 bases and J by 1 base, and 11 bases separated the two germline ends. CDR3 region: CASSFTGTSGNTIYF. The CDR3 DNA reads TGTGCCAGCAGTTTCACAGGGACATCTGGAAACACCATATATTTT.

This clone was observed a few times. V and J are TRBV5-4 and TRBJ1-4; possibly TRBD1 for D (5 bases). Germline V lookup: CDR1 SGHNT, CDR2 YYREEE (reference sequence). V lost 0 bases to trimming and J lost 5 bases, with 11 bases between them. The CDR3 is 15 residues long. The DNA for the CDR3 is TGTGCCAGCAGCTTGGAAGGGGACCCCAATGAAAAACTGTTTTTT. Its protein product is CASSLEGDPNEKLFF. Variable domain in full (rest from reference TRBV5-4 and TRBJ1-4): ETGVTQSPTHLIKTRGQQVTLRCSSQSGHNTVSWYQQALGQGPQFIFQYYREEENGRGNFPPRFSGLQFPNYSSELNVNALELDDSALYLCASSLEGDPNEKLFFGSGTQLSVL.

CDR3 sequence reads: CASSLGRSRGIGNQPQHF. The CDR3 coding sequence is TGTGCCAGCAGCTTAGGAAGGTCGCGGGGGATCGGCAATCAGCCCCAGCATTTT. The V and J genes are TRBV7-2 and TRBJ1-5; D perhaps matches TRBD1 (5 bases). V was cut by 1 base and J by 2 bases, with 18 bases left in between. The CDR3 loop spans 18 amino acids. Germline CDR1 reads SGHTA; CDR2 reads FQGNSA. Complete variable domain (other parts from reference TRBV7-2 and TRBJ1-5): GAGVSQSPSNKVTEKGKDVELRCDPISGHTALYWYRQSLGQGLEFLIYFQGNSAPDKSGLPSDRFSAERTGGSVSTLTIQRTQQEDSAVYLCASSLGRSRGIGNQPQHFGDGTRLSIL.

The chain combines TRBV10-1 with TRBJ2-1; D is uncertain. This CDR3 spans 12 amino acids. Germline V CDR1 and CDR2: WNHNN, SYGVQD (reference sequence). V was clipped by 4 bases and J by 8 bases, with 9 bases between them. The CDR3, as DNA: TGCGCCAGCAGTGGTGAGTCGTATGAGCAGTTCTTC. This codes for CASSGESYEQFF.

The chain employs TRBV12-5 and TRBJ2-1; perhaps D is TRBD1 or TRBD2 (6 bases each). Germline CDR1 and CDR2: LGHNT and FRNRAP. The germline V and J ends were trimmed by 6 bases and 7 bases, with 13 bases remaining between them. The CDR3 contains 13 residues. CDR3 region: CASGEGVINEQFF. The DNA of the CDR3 is TGTGCTAGTGGGGAGGGGGTAATAAATGAGCAGTTCTTC.

The V call is TRBV15, the J call TRBJ2-2; 10 nucleotides line up with TRBD1. The ends lost 0 bases at V and 4 bases at J; junction bases unmatched: 8. CDR3 length: 18 residues. Germline CDR1 LNHNV, CDR2 YYDKDF (reference sequence). DNA for the CDR3: TGTGCCACCAGCAGAGATCTGGGGACAGGGGTTGGCACCGGGGAGCTGTTTTTT. Protein: CATSRDLGTGVGTGELFF.

This rearrangement joins TRBV6-8 to TRBJ2-7; 8 nucleotides agree with TRBD2. J was trimmed by 2 bases and V by 7 bases; bases with no gene match: 7. This CDR3 has 14 amino acids. Germline V gene data show CDR1 as MNHGY and CDR2 as SAAAGT. The CDR3 sequence is CASTERERAYEQYF. CDR3 DNA sequence: TGTGCCAGCACGGAGCGGGAGAGGGCCTACGAGCAGTACTTC.

The V call is TRBV5-4, the J call TRBJ2-2; D possibly corresponds to TRBD1 (5 bases). The CDR3 length is 14 residues. The germline CDR1 and CDR2 sequences are SGHNT and YYREEE (reference sequence). V lost 3 bases to trimming and J lost 4 bases, with 10 bases between them. The CDR3 is CASSSRQTTGELFF. The CDR3 coding sequence is TGTGCCAGCAGCTCTCGACAGACCACCGGGGAGCTGTTTTTT.

The rearrangement joins TRBV5-8 to TRBJ1-4; TRBD1 is a possible D gene (6 bases). This CDR3 has 15 amino acids. V was clipped by 6 bases and J by 0 bases, with 12 bases between them. The germline CDR1 and CDR2 sequences are SGHTS and YDEGEE. CDR3: CASKPGQSTNEKLFF. In DNA form, the CDR3 reads TGTGCCAGCAAGCCCGGACAGTCAACTAATGAAAAACTGTTTTTT.

Only a few counts were recorded for this clone. The V call is TRBV19, the J call TRBJ2-5; D remains unclear. The CDR3 runs 16 residues. CDR1 is LNHDA, CDR2 SQIVND, per germline (reference sequence). Between the trimmed V and J ends, which lost 5 bases and 3 bases, there was a span of 19 bases. The CDR3 DNA follows: TGTGCCAGTAGTCCCCCAGTTTGGAATGGCGAAGAGACCCAGTACTTC. Translating it yields CASSPPVWNGEETQYF.

This clone was counted only a few times. The chain uses TRBV27 and TRBJ2-1, with 11 bases aligning to TRBD2. Trimming took 2 bases from V and 1 from J; bases not matched to a gene: 7. Germline lookup yields CDR1 MNHEY and CDR2 SMNVEV (reference sequence). This CDR3 has 18 amino acids. CDR3 sequence (DNA): TGTGCCAGCAGTTTACTTACGACTAGCGGGGCATCCTACAATGAGCAGTTCTTC. This gives the protein CASSLLTTSGASYNEQFF.